The present entry profiles one T cell receptor beta chain with its context. The sample originates from a study of blood T cell repertoires in COVID-19. In the study overall: T cells, B-cell-depleted T cells, or PBMCs supplied cDNA or gDNA.

The age range of participants was about 18 to 100 years, with residence in about 25 US areas. The length of the CDR3 is 20 residues. Trimming removed 1 base from V and 2 bases from J; junction bases left unmatched: 17. Germline V gene data show CDR1 as LGHDT and CDR2 as YNNKEL (reference sequence). Authors' processing steps: Counts of nucleated cells, estimated from reference gene primer amplification, were obtained. Profiling relied on immunoSEQ multiplex PCR, and the TCRdb table lists in-frame clones only, not all of them. From that table come the V and J calls and clone size; the DNA was used to work out D and trimming. The data hold 220,000 or so clones, with about 90% observed a single time.

The specimen was PBMCs or T cells enriched from blood (not recorded which). The TCR originated in a woman in her forties or fifties with acute COVID-19. The V gene is TRBV3-1 (or the pseudogene TRBV3-2), the J gene TRBJ2-3; 8 nucleotides line up with TRBD1. CDR3 loop: CASSQGGPGTGNTSTDTQYF. The CDR3, as DNA: TGTGCCAGCAGCCAAGGGGGCCCTGGGACAGGCAACACTTCCACAGATACGCAGTATTTT.